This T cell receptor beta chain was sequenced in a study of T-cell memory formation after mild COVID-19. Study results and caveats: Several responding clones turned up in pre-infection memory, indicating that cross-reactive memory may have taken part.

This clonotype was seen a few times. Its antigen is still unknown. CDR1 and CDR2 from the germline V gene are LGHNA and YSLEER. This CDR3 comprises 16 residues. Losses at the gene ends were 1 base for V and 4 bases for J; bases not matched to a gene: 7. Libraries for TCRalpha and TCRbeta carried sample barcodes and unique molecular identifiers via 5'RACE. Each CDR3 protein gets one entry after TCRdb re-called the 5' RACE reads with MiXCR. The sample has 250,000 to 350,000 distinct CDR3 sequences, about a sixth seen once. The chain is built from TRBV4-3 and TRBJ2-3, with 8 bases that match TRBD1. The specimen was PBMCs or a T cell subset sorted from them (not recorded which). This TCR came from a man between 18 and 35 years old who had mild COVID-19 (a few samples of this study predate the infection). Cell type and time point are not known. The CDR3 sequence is CASSQGAGGAADTQYF. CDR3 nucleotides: TGCGCCAGCAGCCAAGGGGCAGGGGGCGCGGCAGATACGCAGTATTTT.